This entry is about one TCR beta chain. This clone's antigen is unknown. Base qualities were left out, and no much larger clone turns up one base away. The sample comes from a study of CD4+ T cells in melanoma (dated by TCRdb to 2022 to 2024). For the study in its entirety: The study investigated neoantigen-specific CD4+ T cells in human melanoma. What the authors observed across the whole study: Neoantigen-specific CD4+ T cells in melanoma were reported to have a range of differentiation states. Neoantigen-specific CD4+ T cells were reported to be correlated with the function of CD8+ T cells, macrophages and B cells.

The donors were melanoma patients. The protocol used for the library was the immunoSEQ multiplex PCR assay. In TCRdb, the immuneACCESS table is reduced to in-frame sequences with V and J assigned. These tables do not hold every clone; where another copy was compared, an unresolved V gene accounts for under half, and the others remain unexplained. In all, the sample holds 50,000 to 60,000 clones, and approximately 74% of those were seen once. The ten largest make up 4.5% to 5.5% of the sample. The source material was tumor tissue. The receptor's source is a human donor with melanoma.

The CDR3 protein: CASSLRLNTEAFF. The DNA sequence reads TGTGCCAGCAGCCTCAGGCTGAACACTGAAGCTTTCTTT. The V and J segments used are TRBV7-3 and TRBJ1-1; the D gene cannot be named for sure. The CDR3 covers 13 residues, taking in both the cysteine and the phenylalanine. The retained sequence is limited to the CDR3, 39 bases, with the frame set at the first base. The germline V gene specifies SGHTA as CDR1 and FQGTGA as CDR2. At the junction V is shortened by 5 bases and J by 0 bases, with 7 bases in between.